This T cell receptor beta chain was obtained from a study of neurological immune-mediated disorders (dated by TCRdb to the late 2010s). General notes on the study: Peripheral blood TCR-beta repertoires from patients with HTLV-I-associated myelopathy (HAM/TSP), patients with multiple sclerosis, and healthy controls were compared in the study using UMI-based sequencing. The 106 TCR-beta libraries covered PBMC samples along with longitudinal samples, technical triplicates, and paired sorted CD4+ and CD8+ T-cell subsets. Longitudinal HAM/TSP and healthy donors had 3 time-points each (3-40 month intervals). The cohort included roughly 71 subjects: around 15 with HAM/TSP, some 34 with multiple sclerosis, and roughly 20 healthy controls. General study outcomes and caveats: No identical CDR3 amino acid sequences were shared among expanded clones across subjects, suggesting private TCR-beta repertoires in all groups. TCR clonal expansion was highest in HAM/TSP patients and lowest in MS patients, with MS patients falling below even healthy controls.

What this sample's time point label stands for: longitudinal time-point 1 (baseline). For the unsorted PBMC libraries, 2 million PBMCs were stored in RNAlater at -80 degrees C until RNA extraction and were used to generate the libraries. PBMCs were separated from peripheral blood using Ficoll-Hypaque density gradient centrifugation and then cryopreserved in liquid nitrogen. cDNA was synthesized by template-switch 5'RACE using a primer with a 10-nucleotide random unique molecular identifier that tagged each TCR transcript. Every sequencing run yielded over 170 million TCR-beta sequences covering 15-18 subjects. Total RNA was extracted with the RNeasy kit. The KAPA Real-time Library Amplification kit was used to amplify TCR-beta VDJ regions with primers for the TCR constant region and the 5'RACE anchor. A first PCR added sample indexes and Illumina adaptors, after which a second PCR increased the library yield. After Ampure bead purification, the roughly 650 bp TCR product was size-selected on a 2% E-gel SizeSelection system. Before pooling, library quality was assessed on a Bioanalyzer, concentration was determined with Qubit, and library quantification was performed with the Kapa Library Quantification kit. An Illumina HiSeq 2500 sequenced the libraries paired-end 2 x 150 bp. To increase sequence diversity, roughly 24-30% phiX was spiked into each library pool. The authors processed their data as follows. Quality-filtered reads were processed with the UMI-based MiGEC pipeline, and over 75% of raw TCR sequences were removed by the MiGEC pipeline during error correction. VDJ genes were aligned to IMGT germline references, and each clonotype was defined by a unique CDR3 amino acid sequence together with V-J genes. VDJtools evaluated clonal expansion, Shannon diversity and CDR3 relatedness (CalcPairwiseDistances, ClusterSamples); CLCbio workbench built phylogenetic trees. Expanded clones were defined as having at least 8 unique UMIs, based on coefficient-of-variation modelling across technical triplicates. The public reads were quality trimmed at Q25 with fastp and then assembled into clones with MiXCR by TCRdb, keeping productive beta chains. Each entry merges the rows of one CDR3 protein and shows their most common DNA and genes. These V and J calls rely on TCRdb rather than the paper's analysis. This sample is represented by roughly 61,000 distinct CDR3 sequences; around 10% of them were singletons. The ten largest clonotypes hold 6.6% of the sample.

Ten or more counts support this clonotype. Its antigen is unknown. It has no much larger one-base neighbor in the sample; base qualities were not kept. The TCR sequence derives from a male donor with HTLV-1-associated myelopathy (HAM/TSP). Sequencing was carried out using PBMCs.

The DNA reads TGCGCCAGCAGCCAAGAATCGGCCCTAAACAACGAGCAGTACTTC. Protein translation: CASSQESALNNEQYF. The receptor chain draws on TRBV4-3 and TRBJ2-7; there is no confident call for the D gene. V and J are truncated by 0 bases and 5 bases respectively, leaving an intervening sequence of 14 bases. The CDR3, cysteine through phenylalanine, is 15 amino acids long. Only the CDR3 region is kept as DNA, spanning 45 bases read in frame from base 1. From the germline V gene, CDR1 is LGHNA and CDR2 is YSLEER.